A single sample gave rise to the 22 T cell receptor beta chains below, sequenced in a study of OX40 agonist ivuxolimab in advanced cancers. Method: immunoSEQ multiplex PCR; TCRdb's copy keeps in-frame clones and lacks some. This sample has tens of thousands of clones; around 86% occur once, and the top ten carry roughly 1.3%. The source material was CD4+ or CD8+ T cells sorted from blood, sampled in a trial of the OX40 agonist ivuxolimab. The origin of the receptors is an adult with an advanced solid tumor such as melanoma, head and neck, liver or kidney cancer.

This clone showed up many times. The J gene is TRBJ1-6, the V gene TRBV2, with 9 positions matching TRBD1. CDR1 and CDR2 from the germline V gene are SNHLY and FYNNEI. V was pared by 4 bases and J by 7 bases, with 5 bases of the junction left unmatched. The CDR3 consists of 15 residues. The CDR3 here is CASSVQGARNSPLHF. In DNA, the CDR3 is TGTGCCAGCAGTGTACAGGGGGCGAGGAATTCACCCCTCCACTTT.

V gene TRBV7-9 combines with J gene TRBJ2-3; D not certain. Germline CDR1 SEHNR, CDR2 FQNEAQ (reference sequence). This CDR3 region has 16 residues. The V gene lost 2 bases and the J gene lost 4 bases, with 16 bases spanning the gap. CDR3 in amino acids: CASSLFRPELADTQYF. CDR3 sequence (DNA): TGTGCCAGCAGCTTATTCCGACCCGAGCTAGCAGATACGCAGTATTTT.

V is TRBV6-5 and J is TRBJ1-1; 8 nucleotides align to TRBD1. With V trimmed by 5 bases and J by 4 bases, 9 bases remained unmatched. The germline CDR1 and CDR2 sequences are MNHEY and SVGAGI. This CDR3 comprises 15 residues. CDR3 amino acids: CASSPRTGLTTEAFF. The CDR3 coding sequence is TGTGCCAGCAGTCCACGGACAGGGCTAACCACTGAAGCTTTCTTT.

This clone was picked up one time. The chain combines TRBV5-1 with TRBJ1-4; D is undetermined. This CDR3 comprises 16 residues. V was shortened by 0 bases and J by 3 bases, with 12 bases between the two germline ends. Germline V gene sequence: CDR1 SGHRS, CDR2 YFSETQ. In DNA, the CDR3 is TGCGCCAGCAGCTTGGGTGGTGGCAGGCCTAATGAAAAACTGTTTTTT. It encodes CASSLGGGRPNEKLFF.

The rearrangement joins TRBV7-8 to TRBJ1-6; the D is unclear. CDR3 length: 15 amino acids. CDR1 and CDR2 (germline): SGHVS, FQNEAQ. The V and J ends lost 0 bases and 9 bases respectively, with 12 bases between them. The CDR3: CASSLALGPGSPLHF. In DNA, the CDR3 is TGTGCCAGCAGCTTAGCGTTAGGTCCCGGTTCACCCCTCCACTTT. Drawing the rest from reference TRBV7-8 and TRBJ1-6, the complete variable domain is GAGVSQSPRYKVAKRGQDVALRCDPISGHVSLFWYQQALGQGPEFLTYFQNEAQLDKSGLPSDRFFAERPEGSVSTLKIQRTQQEDSAVYLCASSLALGPGSPLHFGNGTRLTVT.

The chain carries TRBV6-5 and TRBJ2-7, with D unclear. Germline CDR1 and CDR2: MNHEY and SVGAGI. This CDR3 has 16 residues. V lost 0 bases to trimming and J lost 1 base, with 13 bases between them. The CDR3 protein is CASSYSRLYPSYEQYF. CDR3 sequence (DNA): TGTGCCAGCAGTTACTCGAGGCTATATCCGTCCTACGAGCAGTACTTC.

The gene calls are TRBV5-4 and TRBJ2-4, with a possible D match to TRBD1 (5 bases). CDR3 length equals 17 residues. Trimming pared 4 bases from V and 0 bases from J, leaving 17 bases between. Germline CDR1 reads SGHNT; CDR2 reads YYREEE (reference sequence). The CDR3 loop reads CASSPEQGTLAKNIQYF. CDR3 sequence (DNA): TGTGCCAGCAGCCCGGAGCAGGGCACCTTAGCCAAAAACATTCAGTACTTC.

The gene calls are TRBV7-3 and TRBJ1-2; no definite D call. The V gene's germline CDR1 is SGHTA and CDR2 FQGTGA. CDR3 length: 14 amino acids. Trimming shortened V by 2 bases and J by 8 bases, and 15 bases separated the two germline ends. CDR3 sequence: CASSLDFAPGGYTF. CDR3 sequence (DNA): TGTGCCAGCAGCTTAGATTTCGCTCCCGGGGGCTACACCTTC.

This rearrangement joins TRBV30 to TRBJ1-2; TRBD1 is a possible D gene (5 bases). This CDR3 region has 15 residues. V lost 3 bases and J 4 bases, leaving 18 bases between the germline ends. Germline CDR1 and CDR2: GTSNPN and SVGIG (reference sequence). The CDR3 loop reads CAWSVPGGKSYGYTF. The CDR3 nucleotides read TGTGCCTGGAGCGTCCCGGGGGGGAAGAGCTATGGCTACACCTTC.

Note on this clone: Lacking the conserved final phenylalanine or tryptophan, this CDR3 likely reflects a read error. Because the CDR3's place on the DNA is in doubt, the DNA is left out and the CDR3 is given as listed by TCRdb. V usage is TRBV6-1 and J usage is TRBJ1-1. The CDR3 is made up of 12 amino acids, end residues included. Germline V CDR1 and CDR2: MNHNS, SASEGT. CDR3 in amino acids: CASSDPLRVRRL.

This chain connects TRBV5-6 to TRBJ1-1; 7 bases are shared with TRBD1. The germline V gene encodes CDR1 SGHDT and CDR2 YYEEEE. CDR3 length: 14 residues. Trimming cost V 4 bases and J 1 base; bases outside gene matches: 4. CDR3: CASSRDRANTEAFF. The CDR3 coding sequence is TGTGCCAGCAGCCGTGACAGGGCGAACACTGAAGCTTTCTTT.

The chain employs TRBV27 and TRBJ2-3, with D unresolved. The CDR3 is 14 amino acids. The germline V gene has CDR1 MNHEY and CDR2 SMNVEV (reference sequence). V was clipped by 2 bases and J by 0 bases, with 6 bases between them. CDR3 DNA: TGTGCCAGCAGTTTAGCTGGCAGCACAGATACGCAGTATTTT. This sequence encodes CASSLAGSTDTQYF.

This chain connects TRBV5-1 to TRBJ1-1; no clear D gene. The CDR3 runs to 13 residues. Germline CDR1 and CDR2: SGHRS and YFSETQ. Trimming took off 6 bases at V and 0 bases at J, with 9 bases between the two ends. CDR3 protein: CASKVFLNTEAFF. CDR3 bases: TGCGCCAGCAAGGTCTTTCTGAACACTGAAGCTTTCTTT.

V is TRBV7-8 and J is TRBJ2-7, with D possibly TRBD2 on 5 matching bases. CDR1 is SGHVS, CDR2 FQNEAQ, per germline. Trimming stripped 5 bases from V and 4 bases from J, with 15 bases between. The CDR3 sequence is 14 residues long. DNA for the CDR3: TGTGCCAGCAGCCCCGCCGGGGTAAGGTACGAGCAGTACTTC. Translation gives CASSPAGVRYEQYF.

The chain has TRBV6-1 and TRBJ1-1; unclear D gene. The CDR3 extends over 10 amino acids. From germline, CDR1 is MNHNS and CDR2 SASEGT. Trimming removed 5 bases at V and 8 bases at J, with 6 bases between. The CDR3, as DNA: TGTGCCAGCAGTAGGGTAGAAGCTTTCTTT. Amino acids: CASSRVEAFF.

The chain combines TRBV5-1 with TRBJ1-1; no clear D. V was pared by 2 bases and J by 3 bases, with 2 bases between. Per the germline V gene, CDR1 is SGHRS and CDR2 is YFSETQ. This CDR3 has 11 residues. Here the CDR3 reads CASSLDTEAFF. The CDR3 DNA is TGCGCCAGCAGCTTAGACACTGAAGCTTTCTTT.

This clone has just a few counts. The junction and the germline gene differ at one end; a read error may be behind it. CDR3 bases: TGTGCCAGCAGCTTCCAGCCCTATGATAGGGTGGATTTT. Translated: CASSFQPYDRVDF. The V gene is TRBV7-2, the J gene TRBJ1-3; D unclear. The germline V gene has CDR1 SGHTA and CDR2 FQGNSA. This CDR3 spans 13 amino acids.

V usage is TRBV5-4 and J usage is TRBJ1-2; 9 nucleotides line up with TRBD1. The CDR3 has 17 amino acids. Germline CDR1 SGHNT, CDR2 YYREEE (reference sequence). Trimming removed 2 bases from V and 0 bases from J; junction bases left unmatched: 8. CDR3 DNA: TGTGCCAGCAGCTTATATAAACGGACAGGGGCTAACTATGGCTACACCTTC. It encodes CASSLYKRTGANYGYTF. Using reference TRBV5-4 and TRBJ1-2 for the parts outside the CDR3, the full variable domain is ETGVTQSPTHLIKTRGQQVTLRCSSQSGHNTVSWYQQALGQGPQFIFQYYREEENGRGNFPPRFSGLQFPNYSSELNVNALELDDSALYLCASSLYKRTGANYGYTFGSGTRLTVV.

This chain uses TRBV5-1 with TRBJ2-5, with 9 positions matching TRBD1. J gave up 4 bases and V 4 bases, and 11 bases lay outside the gene matches. CDR1 and CDR2 from the germline V gene are SGHRS and YFSETQ. The CDR3 sequence is 16 residues long. CDR3 loop: CASSLGQGWIGETQYF. CDR3 coding DNA: TGCGCCAGCAGCCTCGGACAGGGGTGGATAGGAGAGACCCAGTACTTC.

The chain joins TRBV7-2 to TRBJ2-3; 10 bases are a match to TRBD2. This CDR3 is 16 amino acids long. V dropped 3 bases and J dropped 2; count of bases not matched to a gene: 5. CDR1 is SGHTA, CDR2 FQGNSA, per germline. In nucleotides, the CDR3 is TGTGCCAGCAGCTTCCCTAGCGGGGGTTACACAGATACGCAGTATTTT. Its translation is CASSFPSGGYTDTQYF.

The V gene is TRBV5-4, the J gene TRBJ2-1; 14 bases map to TRBD2. This CDR3 is built from 18 residues. CDR1 is SGHNT and CDR2 is YYREEE in the germline V gene (reference sequence). The ends lost 4 bases at V and 7 bases at J; junction bases unmatched: 13. CDR3 sequence reads: CASSRATTSGGAANEQFF. CDR3 DNA sequence: TGTGCCAGCAGCCGAGCAACGACTAGCGGGGGGGCCGCGAATGAGCAGTTCTTC.

The chain carries TRBV19 and TRBJ2-3; the D call may be TRBD1 or TRBD2 (5 bases each). The CDR3 length is 14 residues. V lost 6 bases to trimming and J lost 5 bases, with 15 bases between them. The germline V gene has CDR1 LNHDA and CDR2 SQIVND (reference sequence). CDR3: CASRGEGYGDTQYF. As DNA, the CDR3 is TGTGCCAGTAGAGGCGAGGGGTATGGAGATACGCAGTATTTT. The full variable domain, completed using reference TRBV19 and TRBJ2-3, is DGGITQSPKYLFRKEGQNVTLSCEQNLNHDAMYWYRQDPGQGLRLIYYSQIVNDFQKGDIAEGYSVSREKKESFPLTVTSAQKNPTAFYLCASRGEGYGDTQYFGPGTRLTVL.